The present T cell receptor beta chain was sequenced within a study of early T cells in non-severe SARS-CoV-2 infection. This clonotype was detected ten times or more. What it binds is not known. Overall study results and limits: Private and CD4 specificities were missed by VDJdb matching, which favored anti-spike CD8 responses.

With 0 bases removed from V and 1 base from J, the gap between germline ends came to 10 bases. CDR1 is SGHTA, CDR2 FQGNSA, per germline. CDR3 length equals 15 residues. Researchers tagged individual cDNA molecules with unique molecular identifiers. MiXCR, applied by TCRdb to the 5' RACE reads, yields one record per CDR3 protein. The sample records more than 80,000 distinct CDR3 sequences, approximately 10% being singletons. The rearrangement joins TRBV7-2 to TRBJ2-7; possibly TRBD1 for D (5 bases). The specimen was whole blood. This TCR was sampled from an adult who was a healthcare worker with PCR-confirmed SARS-CoV-2 infection or an uninfected control (not recorded which). DNA for the CDR3: TGTGCCAGCAGCTTAGCGGGAAGACAGTCCTACGAGCAGTACTTC. It encodes CASSLAGRQSYEQYF.